The present entry profiles one T cell receptor beta chain with its context. The antigen is unknown. The record originates from a study of siplizumab effects on memory and regulatory T cells. Study-wide results and caveats: Proliferating Tregs taken from siplizumab cultures were not shown to have a confirmed suppressive function. Roughly 80-97% of proliferating CD4+ or CD8+ clones lacked an assignable naive or memory phenotype.

Generated by immunoSEQ multiplex PCR, the TCRdb table keeps only in-frame clones and is missing some. The sample includes under 130,000 clones, about 92% of them seen just once. This TCR was sampled from a human donor in good health. Source material: CD4+ T cells sorted from blood.

This chain's CDR3 is CASSKTQQTEAFF. The CDR3 bases are TGTGCCAGCAGCAAGACCCAACAAACTGAAGCTTTCTTT. J is TRBJ1-1 and V is TRBV11-2; D unclear. CDR1 and CDR2 (germline): SGHAT, FQNNGV. Trimming took 5 bases from V and 5 from J, leaving 12 bases between them. CDR3 length equals 13 residues.